Detailed here is one T cell receptor (beta chain). The CDR3 loop spans 14 amino acids. CDR1 and CDR2 (germline): MNHEY, SMNVEV (reference sequence). The ends were cut back, 3 bases at V and 0 bases at J, with 9 bases in the middle. The repertoire was sequenced with immunoSEQ multiplex PCR; TCRdb's copy has only in-frame clones and lacks some. The sample consists of around 55,000 clones, 80% to 85% of them appearing once. This entry is derived from a study of blood T cell repertoires in COVID-19. Material: peripheral blood. The V and J genes are TRBV27 and TRBJ2-7; unclear D gene. This clonotype originated in a human donor in a cohort sampled during active or convalescent COVID-19. The DNA for the CDR3 is TGTGCCAGCAGTTTTTCGGAGAGCTCCTACGAGCAGTACTTC. This encodes CASSFSESSYEQYF.